Listed below are T cell receptor beta chains from one sample, sequenced in a study of cytomegalovirus exposure and HLA in healthy donors. TCRdb's copy holds only in-frame clones and misses some; the assay was immunoSEQ multiplex PCR. Of tens of thousands of clones listed, roughly 90% are singletons. Material for sequencing was PBMCs. All receptors come from a woman under 30 in good health and CMV-seropositive. Both conserved end residues are part of each CDR3. D genes are given only for firm matches. Clone size is given for some rows only: seen once, a few or many times, or a class if the clone is expanded.

v_gene	j_gene	d_gene	abundance	CDR3nt	CDR3aa
TRBV11-2	TRBJ2-7	NA	few	TGTGCCAGCAGCTTAGCGGTACTCTCCTACGAGCAGTACTTC	CASSLAVLSYEQYF
TRBV30	TRBJ1-5	NA	NA	TGTGCCTGGAGTGTACAGGGAGGGAATCAGCCCCAGCATTTT	CAWSVQGGNQPQHF
TRBV7-2	TRBJ2-1	TRBD2	once	TGTGCCAGCAGCTTTCCGCGTCTGGGACTAGTCAAGGACAATGAGCAGTTCTTC	CASSFPRLGLVKDNEQFF
TRBV5-1	TRBJ1-3	NA	NA	TGCGCCAGCAGCTTGGTGTCGTATTACTCTGGAAACACCATATATTTT	CASSLVSYYSGNTIYF
TRBV13	TRBJ2-1	TRBD1	NA	TGTGCCAGCAGCCTTGGGACAGGGAACTACAATGAGCAGTTCTTC	CASSLGTGNYNEQFF
TRBV5-1	TRBJ2-3	TRBD1	NA	TGCGCCAGCAGCTTGGGAGGACAGGGCACAGATACGCAGTATTTT	CASSLGGQGTDTQYF
TRBV4-1	TRBJ2-1	NA	NA	TGCGCCAGCAGCCAAGCAGTGTGGTCCTACAATGAGCAGTTCTTC	CASSQAVWSYNEQFF
TRBV28	TRBJ1-1	NA	NA	TGTGCCAGCATCCCAGGGAGGTCAGGCTTTACCTTCAACACTGAAGCTTTCTTT	CASIPGRSGFTFNTEAFF
TRBV10-1	TRBJ2-5	NA	NA	TGCGCCAGCAGTGAGTCCGGGGGGCTGACTAAAGAGACCCAGTACTTC	CASSESGGLTKETQYF
TRBV29-1	TRBJ2-3	NA	NA	TGCAGCGGGAGACCCGGGGATACGCAGTATTTT	CSGRPGDTQYF
TRBV5-6	TRBJ2-5	NA	NA	TGTGCCAGCAGCCGCCAAGAGACCCAGTACTTC	CASSRQETQYF
TRBV4-1	TRBJ2-5	NA	NA	TGCGCCAGCAGCCAAGTTCCGGGAACCACGGAGACCCAGTACTTC	CASSQVPGTTETQYF
TRBV19	TRBJ1-1	NA	NA	TGTGCCAGTGACCAACGGACAGAGCTCATGAACACTGAAGCTTTCTTT	CASDQRTELMNTEAFF
TRBV5-6	TRBJ1-1	NA	NA	TGTGCCAGCAGCTCGGGGATGAACACTGAAGCTTTCTTT	CASSSGMNTEAFF
TRBV4-1	TRBJ2-7	NA	NA	TGCGCCAGCAGCCCCCAGGGGCGGGGGCTGGACGAGCAGTACTTC	CASSPQGRGLDEQYF
TRBV5-5	TRBJ2-7	TRBD2	NA	TGTGCCAGCAGCGAAGGACTAGCGGGAGCCTACGAGCAGTACTTC	CASSEGLAGAYEQYF
TRBV21-1	TRBJ2-6	NA	NA	TGTGCCAGCAGCAAAGAGGCACAGGTGACAGGGGGCCCCTCTGGGGCCAACGTCCTGACTTTC	CASSKEAQVTGGPSGANVLTF
TRBV9	TRBJ1-6	NA	once	TGTGCCAGCAGCGCCGGGGGGGCAGCTTTTTCACCCCTCCACTTT	CASSAGGAAFSPLHF
TRBV14	TRBJ2-1	NA	NA	TGTGCCAGCAGTCCATTAGAACGGGTTCGGGATGAGCAGTTCTTC	CASSPLERVRDEQFF
TRBV29-1	TRBJ2-7	NA	NA	TGCAGCGCCACAGGGTTGTCAAACGAGCAGTACTTC	CSATGLSNEQYF
TRBV15	TRBJ2-1	NA	NA	TGTGCCACCAGCAACGTCCGGGGGAGTTACAATGAGCAGTTCTTC	CATSNVRGSYNEQFF
TRBV5-8	TRBJ1-5	TRBD1	once	TGTGCCAGCAGCTTGGGACAGGGGGCGCCTTGGGGGCTGAATCAGCCCCAGCATTTT	CASSLGQGAPWGLNQPQHF
TRBV6-1	TRBJ2-7	NA	NA	TGTGCCAGCAGTGAAGCTTGGGCTCGCTACGAGCAGTACTTC	CASSEAWARYEQYF
TRBV7-2	TRBJ2-5	NA	NA	TGTGCCAGCAGCTCACAGGGCTCGGAGACCCAGTACTTC	CASSSQGSETQYF
TRBV6-1	TRBJ2-3	TRBD2	many	TGTGCCAGCAGTGGACTAGCGGGGGGCACAGATACGCAGTATTTT	CASSGLAGGTDTQYF
TRBV5-6	TRBJ1-5	NA	NA	TGTGCCAGCAGCTTGTCCTCCCCCGGGCAGCCCCAGCATTTT	CASSLSSPGQPQHF
TRBV6-4	TRBJ1-2	TRBD1	NA	TGTGCCAGCAGTGGGGGGACAGGGATAGGCTATGGCTACACCTTC	CASSGGTGIGYGYTF
TRBV27	TRBJ2-2	TRBD2	NA	TGTGCCAGCAGTTTTCGCGGGAGTGCCGGGGAGCTGTTTTTT	CASSFRGSAGELFF
TRBV6-1	TRBJ2-5	NA	NA	TGTGCCAGCAGTGAATCAGGGTGGGAGACCCAGTACTTC	CASSESGWETQYF
TRBV27	TRBJ2-7	NA	NA	TGTGCCAGCAGTTCCGGGTACGAGCAGTACTTC	CASSSGYEQYF
TRBV6-1	TRBJ1-1	TRBD1	few	TGTGCCAGCAGTGAAGTCGCGACAGGACAGGCTGAAGCTTTCTTT	CASSEVATGQAEAFF
TRBV4-1	TRBJ2-3	NA	NA	TGCGCCAGCAGCCAGATACTAGCTAGCACAGATACGCAGTATTTT	CASSQILASTDTQYF
TRBV29-1	TRBJ2-1	NA	NA	TGCAGCGTTGTGCAAAAGAGCTCCTACAATGAGCAGTTCTTC	CSVVQKSSYNEQFF
TRBV4-2	TRBJ2-3	NA	NA	TGTGCCAGCAGCTCTACCCTCCCGGATACGCAGTATTTT	CASSSTLPDTQYF
TRBV6-1	TRBJ2-3	TRBD1	once	TGTGCCAGCAGCCTTCTGACAGGGATTACAGATACGCAGTATTTT	CASSLLTGITDTQYF
TRBV5-1	TRBJ2-5	NA	NA	TGCGCCAGCAGCGTCGGGAACCAAGAGACCCAGTACTTC	CASSVGNQETQYF
TRBV4-1	TRBJ2-2	TRBD2	NA	TGCGCCAGCAGCCAAGGGGGCCGGGAGGGATCCACCGGGGAGCTGTTTTTT	CASSQGGREGSTGELFF
TRBV5-1	TRBJ1-1	NA	NA	TGCGCCAGCAGCGCCGGAGCGAAGGCAAGTGGGGCTTTCTTT	CASSAGAKASGAFF
TRBV25-1	TRBJ1-5	TRBD1	NA	TGTGCCAGCAGTGAATGGGGGACAGGGGCACCAAATCAGCCCCAGCATTTT	CASSEWGTGAPNQPQHF
TRBV4-1	TRBJ1-5	NA	NA	TGCGCCAGCAGCCAACTACAGGGTCATCAGCCCCAGCATTTT	CASSQLQGHQPQHF
TRBV9	TRBJ2-7	NA	NA	TGTGCCAGCAGCGTAGGGGCATCCTTCTCCTACGAGCAGTACTTC	CASSVGASFSYEQYF
TRBV14	TRBJ2-6	NA	NA	TGTGCCAGCAGCCAAGTCGGGGGCTCTGGGGCCAACGTCCTGACTTTC	CASSQVGGSGANVLTF
TRBV2	TRBJ2-7	TRBD2	NA	TGTGCCAGCACCCCACTCCAGGCCTGGCTAGCGGGGGAATACGAGCAGTACTTC	CASTPLQAWLAGEYEQYF
TRBV2	TRBJ1-5	NA	NA	TGTGCCAGCAGACACAGGACGGATCAGCCCCAGCATTTT	CASRHRTDQPQHF
TRBV6-1	TRBJ1-2	TRBD1	NA	TGTGCCAGCAGTAAGACAGGGATTGCCGGCGGCTACACCTTC	CASSKTGIAGGYTF
TRBV27	TRBJ2-7	NA	NA	TGTGCCAGCAGCCTATACGAGCAGTACTTC	CASSLYEQYF
TRBV30	TRBJ2-6	TRBD2	once	TGTGCCTGGGGACTAGCGGGCTCTGGGGCCAACGTCCTGACTTTC	CAWGLAGSGANVLTF
TRBV28	TRBJ2-2	TRBD2	NA	TGTGCCAGCACCCACGGGACTAACTCAGCCGGGGAGCTGTTTTTT	CASTHGTNSAGELFF
TRBV5-5	TRBJ1-1	NA	NA	TGTGCCAGCAGCTTGGTAGAGGGACTGTTTGGCACTGAAGCTTTCTTT	CASSLVEGLFGTEAFF
TRBV15	TRBJ2-2	NA	few	TGTGCCACCAGCCCGGAGGCCTTGCCCGGGGAGCTGTTTTTT	CATSPEALPGELFF
TRBV10-1	TRBJ2-3	TRBD2	NA	TGCGCCAGCAGCACAACTAGCGGGGAGAACACAGATACGCAGTATTTT	CASSTTSGENTDTQYF